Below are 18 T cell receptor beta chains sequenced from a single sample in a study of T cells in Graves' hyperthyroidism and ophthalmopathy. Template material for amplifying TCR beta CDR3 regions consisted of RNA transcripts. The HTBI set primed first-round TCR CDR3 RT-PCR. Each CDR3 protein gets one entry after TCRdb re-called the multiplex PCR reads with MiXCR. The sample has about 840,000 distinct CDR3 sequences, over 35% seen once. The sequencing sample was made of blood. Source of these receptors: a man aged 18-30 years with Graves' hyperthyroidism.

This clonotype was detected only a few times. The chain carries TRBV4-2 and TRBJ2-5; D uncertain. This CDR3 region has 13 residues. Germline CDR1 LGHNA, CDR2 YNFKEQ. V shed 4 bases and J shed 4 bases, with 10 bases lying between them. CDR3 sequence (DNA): TGTGCCAGCAGCCGGCCCCCCCGAGAGACCCAGTACTTC. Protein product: CASSRPPRETQYF.

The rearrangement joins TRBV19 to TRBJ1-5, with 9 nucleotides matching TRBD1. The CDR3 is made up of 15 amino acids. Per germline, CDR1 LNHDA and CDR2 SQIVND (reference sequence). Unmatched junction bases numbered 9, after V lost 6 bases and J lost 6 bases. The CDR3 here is CASRGTGRSGQPQHF. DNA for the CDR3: TGTGCCAGTAGGGGGACAGGGCGTAGCGGTCAGCCCCAGCATTTT.

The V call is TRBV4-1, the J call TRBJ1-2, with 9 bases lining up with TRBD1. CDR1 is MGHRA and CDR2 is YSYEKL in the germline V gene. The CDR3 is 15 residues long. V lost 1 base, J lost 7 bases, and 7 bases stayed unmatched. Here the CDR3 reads CASSQVPQGAVGYTF. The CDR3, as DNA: TGCGCCAGCAGCCAAGTGCCACAGGGGGCGGTTGGCTACACCTTC.

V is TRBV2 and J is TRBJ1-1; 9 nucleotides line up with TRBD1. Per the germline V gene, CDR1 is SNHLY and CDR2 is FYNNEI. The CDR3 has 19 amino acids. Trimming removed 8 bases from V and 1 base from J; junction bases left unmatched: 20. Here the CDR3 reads CASFYRGLRGYLPNTEAFF. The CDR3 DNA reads TGTGCCAGCTTCTACAGGGGGCTACGGGGTTATCTTCCGAACACTGAAGCTTTCTTT.

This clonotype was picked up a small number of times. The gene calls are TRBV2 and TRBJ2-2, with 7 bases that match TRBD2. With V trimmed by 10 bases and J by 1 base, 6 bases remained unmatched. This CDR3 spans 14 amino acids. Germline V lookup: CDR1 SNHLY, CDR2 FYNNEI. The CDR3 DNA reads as TGTGCCACCGCGGGGGAGCTGAACACCGGGGAGCTGTTTTTT. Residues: CATAGELNTGELFF.

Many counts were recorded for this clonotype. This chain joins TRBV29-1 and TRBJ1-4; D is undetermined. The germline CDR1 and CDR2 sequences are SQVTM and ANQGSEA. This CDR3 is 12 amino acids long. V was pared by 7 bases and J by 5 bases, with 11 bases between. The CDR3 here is CSATPGNEKLFF. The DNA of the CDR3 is TGCAGCGCTACTCCCGGAAATGAAAAACTGTTTTTT.

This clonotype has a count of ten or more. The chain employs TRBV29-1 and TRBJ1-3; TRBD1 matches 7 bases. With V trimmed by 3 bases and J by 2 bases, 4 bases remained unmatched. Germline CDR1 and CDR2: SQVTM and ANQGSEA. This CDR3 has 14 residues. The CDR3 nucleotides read TGCAGCGTTGAGGTGACAGGGACTGGAAACACCATATATTTT. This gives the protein CSVEVTGTGNTIYF.

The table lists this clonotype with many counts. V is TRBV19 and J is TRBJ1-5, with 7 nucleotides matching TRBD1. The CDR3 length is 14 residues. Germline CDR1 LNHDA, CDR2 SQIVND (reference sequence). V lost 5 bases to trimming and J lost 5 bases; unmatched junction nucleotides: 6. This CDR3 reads CASSGDSHYQPQHF. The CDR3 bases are TGTGCCAGTAGTGGGGACAGTCACTATCAGCCCCAGCATTTT.

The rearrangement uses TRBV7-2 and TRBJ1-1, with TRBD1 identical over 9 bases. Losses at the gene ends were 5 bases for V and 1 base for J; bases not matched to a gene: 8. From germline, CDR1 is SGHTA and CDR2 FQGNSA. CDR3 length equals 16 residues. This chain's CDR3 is CASSASPDRGNTEAFF. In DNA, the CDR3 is TGTGCCAGCAGCGCTAGCCCGGACAGGGGGAACACTGAAGCTTTCTTT.

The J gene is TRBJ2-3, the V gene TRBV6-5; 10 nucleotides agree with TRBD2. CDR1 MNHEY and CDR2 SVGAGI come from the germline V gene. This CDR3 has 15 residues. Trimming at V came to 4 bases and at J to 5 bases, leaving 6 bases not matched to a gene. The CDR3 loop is CASSSSGGIQDTQYF. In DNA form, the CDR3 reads TGTGCCAGCAGTTCTAGCGGGGGTATCCAAGATACGCAGTATTTT.

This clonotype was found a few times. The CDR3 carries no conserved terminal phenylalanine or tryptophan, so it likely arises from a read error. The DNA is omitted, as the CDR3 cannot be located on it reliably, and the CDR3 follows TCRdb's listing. The chain's CDR3 is CSVEDGEDR. V is TRBV29-1 and J is TRBJ2-7; TRBD1 is taken as the D call from the table, unchecked against the DNA. The CDR3 has 9 residues if both end residues are counted. From germline, CDR1 is SQVTM and CDR2 ANQGSEA.

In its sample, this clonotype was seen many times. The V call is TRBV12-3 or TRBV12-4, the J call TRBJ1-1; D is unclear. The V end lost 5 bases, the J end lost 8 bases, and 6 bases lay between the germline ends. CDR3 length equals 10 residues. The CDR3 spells CASSSGEAFF. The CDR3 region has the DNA TGTGCCAGCAGTAGCGGCGAAGCTTTCTTT.

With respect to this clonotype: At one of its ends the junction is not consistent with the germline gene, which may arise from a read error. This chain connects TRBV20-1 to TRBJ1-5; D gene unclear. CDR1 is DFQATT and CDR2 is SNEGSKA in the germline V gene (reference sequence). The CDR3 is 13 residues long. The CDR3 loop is CSAREALGQPQHF. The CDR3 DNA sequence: TGCAGTGCCAGAGAGGCTTTAGGTCAGCCCCAGCATTTT.

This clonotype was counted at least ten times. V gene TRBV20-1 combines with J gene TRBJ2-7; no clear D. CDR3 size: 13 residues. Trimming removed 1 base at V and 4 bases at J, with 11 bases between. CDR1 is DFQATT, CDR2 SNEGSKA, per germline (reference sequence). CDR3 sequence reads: CSARARVTYEQYF. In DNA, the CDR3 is TGCAGTGCTAGAGCTAGGGTAACGTACGAGCAGTACTTC.

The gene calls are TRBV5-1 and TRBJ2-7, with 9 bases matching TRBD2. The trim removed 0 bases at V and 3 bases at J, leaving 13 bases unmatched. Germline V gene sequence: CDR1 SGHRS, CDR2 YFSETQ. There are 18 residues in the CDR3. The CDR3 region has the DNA TGCGCCAGCAGCTTGGGACTAGCGGTGAGGACTACGGTCTACGAGCAGTACTTC. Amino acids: CASSLGLAVRTTVYEQYF. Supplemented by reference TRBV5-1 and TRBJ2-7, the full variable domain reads KAGVTQTPRYLIKTRGQQVTLSCSPISGHRSVSWYQQTPGQGLQFLFEYFSETQRNKGNFPGRFSGRQFSNSRSEMNVSTLELGDSALYLCASSLGLAVRTTVYEQYFGPGTRLTVT.

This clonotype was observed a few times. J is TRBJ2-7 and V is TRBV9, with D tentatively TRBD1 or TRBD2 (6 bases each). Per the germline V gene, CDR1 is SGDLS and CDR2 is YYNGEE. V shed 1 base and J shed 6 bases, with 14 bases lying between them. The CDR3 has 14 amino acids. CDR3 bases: TGTGCCAGCAGCGTATACAGGGCCGGGGGCGAGCAGTACTTC. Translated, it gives CASSVYRAGGEQYF.

CDR3 DNA: TGTGCCAGCAGCCCGTTCAATGAAAAACTGTTTTTT. This codes for CASSPFNEKLFF. The chain links TRBV11-1 to TRBJ1-4, with D unresolved. The CDR3 sequence is 12 residues long. Trimming left V 5 bases short and J 5 bases short, with 6 bases between. Germline CDR1 reads SGHAT; CDR2 reads FQDESV (reference sequence).

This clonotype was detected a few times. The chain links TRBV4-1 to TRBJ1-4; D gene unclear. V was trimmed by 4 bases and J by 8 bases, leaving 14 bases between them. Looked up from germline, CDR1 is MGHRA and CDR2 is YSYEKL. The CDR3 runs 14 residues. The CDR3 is CASSLAGRAEKLFF. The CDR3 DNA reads TGCGCCAGCAGCCTGGCGGGAAGGGCAGAAAAACTGTTTTTT.